This TCR beta chain was retrieved from a study of long-term antiretroviral therapy in people with HIV (dated by TCRdb to 2022 to 2024). Study-wide context: The earliest samples were collected about a decade before the 2015 WHO recommendation for immediate ART, when ART was typically delayed until CD4 counts fell. The cohort contributed under 200 cryopreserved PBMC samples from 25 to 35 adults with confirmed HIV infection, collected serially over a mean of approximately six years (range 1-12). Test extractions of a monoclonal T-cell line alongside about 30 polyclonal samples showed no cross-contamination during QIAcube processing. Whether ART initiation and durable HIV suppression were associated with changes in peripheral blood TRB repertoire composition and diversity was tested in a retrospective serial study. Of the roughly 27 participants with HIV, some 12 were female.

The immunoSEQ hsTCRB v3.0 assay was used at survey level resolution to sequence the TRB variable region. A depth of about 40,000-50,000 T-cell genomes per sample was targeted for TRB sequencing. An Illumina MiSeq with a v3 150-cycle kit was used to sequence the pooled TRB libraries. On the authors' methods: Repertoire analysis was run in R within a reproducible Nextflow workflow that covered QC, data transformation and analysis. LymphoSeq2, an R package for exploring AIRR-Seq data, was used to implement custom analyses. A few samples that yielded fewer than 5000 total TRB sequences were excluded, so that around 190 HIV repertoires were analyzed. Among the roughly 180 retained HIV repertoires, some 60 were collected before ART initiation and 129 after ART initiation. Repertoires were downsampled to 5000 TRB nucleotide sequences, with summary statistics averaged over 100 downsampling iterations. The analysis kept only TRB sequences whose CDR3 regions were at least seven amino acids long. Diversity was measured with a Shannon entropy-derived clonality score and the Gini coefficient. In the repertoire networks, any two of the top 5000 CDR3 amino acid sequences were linked whenever the two sequences differed by an edit distance of one. For TRB CDR3 amino acid sequences, GLIPH2 was used to predict antigen specificity groups and MHC restriction. To flag known associations with CMV, EBV, HIV or tissue antigens, CDR3 amino acid sequences were compared against VDJdb and McPAS-TCR. Pre-ART, post-ART and control groups were compared with Wilcoxon signed-rank tests and Holm-Bonferroni correction. As stored in TCRdb, this immuneACCESS dataset retains in-frame rearrangements with V and J assigned. A fraction of the clones does not appear; measured against another copy, unresolved V genes explain less than half of the discrepancy, and the remainder lacks a known reason. For V, J and clone size, that table is used; D and trimming come from the DNA. This sample has under 40,000 clones in its table, and about 85% of those were observed once. The top ten clones comprise approximately 4.8% of the sample.

Study-level results and caveats: HIV repertoires had narrower CDR3 length ranges than controls, and the network structure suggested an antigen-experienced repertoire that shifted only slightly toward naive after ART. Because pre-ART samples had limited cell numbers, unsorted PBMC were profiled rather than sorted CD4+ and CD8+ T cells. No data were available on ART adherence, viral resistance or therapy changes, limiting inferences about post-ART repertoire changes. The repertoire was dominated across all time points by expanded TRB clones identified before ART initiation, although this dominance was seen to fluctuate and to decrease in many PLHIV after ART. Starting ART was linked to a significant rise in TRB diversity, yet even after long-term ART the diversity remained significantly lower than in transplant donor controls. Since PBMC availability was limited, sequencing covered only the TCR beta chain, with no alpha chain pairing. The samples were dated from about 2003 to 2017, and the ART regimens that were used may be less effective than current ART regimens.

Comments on this clone: Its target antigen remains unknown. No much larger clone is present one base from it, and per-base qualities are unavailable.

To be included, a participant needed at least one PBMC sample from before ART initiation plus at least two post-ART samples. All participants with HIV were treated in the United States of America. Before DNA extraction, cryopreserved samples containing about 0.95-10 million PBMC were thawed and washed. At the time of the earliest PBMC sample for each participant with HIV, ages ranged from about 20 to 54 years. Per participant, PBMC samples came from 1-4 timepoints prior to ART initiation and 2-8 timepoints following ART initiation, for a median of 7 samples. For every participant, serial HIV viral load, CD4+ T-cell count, ART history and demographic data were obtained. Using a Qiagen kit on a QIAcube, genomic DNA was extracted from unsorted PBMC, with samples processed in batches of 12. This sequence originates from a woman in her thirties with HIV. The sequenced sample was unsorted PBMCs, obtained about 2.7 years before starting antiretroviral therapy.

CDR3 reads: CATSRENSRRANEKLFF. The bases read TGTGCCACCAGCAGAGAAAACTCCCGGAGGGCTAATGAAAAACTGTTTTTT. The rearranged segments are TRBV15 and TRBJ1-4, with the D gene call left open. From the germline V gene (reference sequence), CDR1 is LNHNV and CDR2 is YYDKDF. Inclusive of the bounding cysteine and phenylalanine, the CDR3 is 17 residues long. The DNA shown is the 51-base CDR3, in frame from base 1. V was cut back by 0 bases and J by 3 bases, leaving a gap of 14 bases between them.